These 32 T cell receptor beta chains were all obtained from the same sample, sequenced in a study of cytomegalovirus exposure and HLA in healthy donors. PCR was performed using 60 Vbeta and 13 Jbeta primers. The assay was immunoSEQ multiplex PCR, and TCRdb's table has in-frame clones only and misses some. The repertoire consists of about 70,000 clones, with about 74% occurring once and the leading ten covering over 8.5%. The sequenced material came from PBMCs. The receptors derive from a woman aged 55 to 70 in good health and CMV-seropositive.

The rearrangement joins TRBV7-2 to TRBJ1-2, with a weak D call TRBD1 (5 bases). V was shortened by 3 bases and J by 7 bases, with 9 bases between the two germline ends. Germline V gene data show CDR1 as SGHTA and CDR2 as FQGNSA. This CDR3 is 12 amino acids long. The DNA of the CDR3 is TGTGCCAGCAGCTTGGCGGGGGTTGGCTACACCTTC. It encodes CASSLAGVGYTF. Full variable domain (outside the CDR3, taken from reference TRBV7-2 and TRBJ1-2): GAGVSQSPSNKVTEKGKDVELRCDPISGHTALYWYRQSLGQGLEFLIYFQGNSAPDKSGLPSDRFSAERTGGSVSTLTIQRTQQEDSAVYLCASSLAGVGYTFGSGTRLTVV.

The chain is built from TRBV7-3 and TRBJ2-7, with TRBD1 matching 9 bases. The length of the CDR3 is 14 residues. V dropped 6 bases and J dropped 6; count of bases not matched to a gene: 9. The germline gives CDR1 SGHTA, CDR2 FQGTGA. For the CDR3, the DNA is TGTGCCAGCAGTCCCGGGACAGGGTTCACCGAGCAGTACTTC. Protein: CASSPGTGFTEQYF.

The chain combines TRBV20-1 with TRBJ1-1; D call uncertain. V lost 2 bases and J 4 bases, leaving 2 bases between the germline ends. The germline CDR1 and CDR2 sequences are DFQATT and SNEGSKA (reference sequence). The CDR3 loop spans 10 amino acids. In DNA, the CDR3 is TGCAGTGCTAGACGCACTGAAGCTTTCTTT. As protein: CSARRTEAFF.

Note on this clone: A much larger clonotype is one base distant, so this may be a read error. V is TRBV5-1 and J is TRBJ1-1; 9 nucleotides align to TRBD1. The CDR3 covers 14 residues. Looked up from germline, CDR1 is SGHRS and CDR2 is YFSETQ. The V gene end was trimmed by 4 bases and the J gene end by 1 base; junction bases not matched to a gene: 2. CDR3 sequence (DNA): TGCGCCAGCAGCACGGGACAGGGGAACACTGAAGCTTTCTTT. Protein: CASSTGQGNTEAFF.

The chain is built from TRBV11-3 and TRBJ1-1; maybe TRBD1 (5 bases). Trimming left V 2 bases short and J 3 bases short, with 10 bases between. Germline V gene sequence: CDR1 SGHNT, CDR2 YENEEA. The CDR3 length is 14 residues. The CDR3 sequence is CASSLKGAYTEAFF. DNA for the CDR3: TGTGCCAGCAGCTTAAAAGGGGCCTACACTGAAGCTTTCTTT.

The genes are TRBV11-2 and TRBJ2-5; D unclear. The CDR3 spans 13 residues. Germline CDR1 SGHAT, CDR2 FQNNGV. Trimming shortened V by 2 bases and J by 4 bases, and 8 bases separated the two germline ends. This CDR3 is CASSLRVGETQYF. CDR3 in DNA: TGTGCCAGCAGCTTACGGGTTGGAGAGACCCAGTACTTC.

In regard to this clone: An end of the junction does not agree with germline; a read error may underlie this. The chain carries TRBV7-7 and TRBJ2-2; the D gene is possibly TRBD1 (5 bases). Per germline, CDR1 SSHAT and CDR2 FNYEAQ (reference sequence). CDR3 length: 15 amino acids. The CDR3 is CASSIATGNTGELFF. The CDR3 bases are TGTGCTAGCAGCATAGCTACAGGGAACACCGGGGAGCTGTTTTTT. Combining the CDR3 with reference TRBV7-7 and TRBJ2-2 gives the whole variable domain GAGVSQSPRYKVTKRGQDVTLRCDPISSHATLYWYQQALGQGPEFLTYFNYEAQPDKSGLPSDRFSAERPEGSISTLTIQRTEQRDSAMYRCASSIATGNTGELFFGEGSRLTVL.

This clone was detected only a few times. The rearrangement links TRBV5-6 to TRBJ2-6; no reliable D call. Germline CDR1 is SGHDT and CDR2 is YYEEEE. This CDR3 contains 16 residues. Trimming removed 4 bases at V and 4 bases at J, with 15 bases between. Here the CDR3 reads CASSVRSRSGANVLTF. The CDR3 region has the DNA TGTGCCAGCAGCGTTCGTTCCCGGTCCGGGGCCAACGTCCTGACTTTC.

This chain uses TRBV7-9 with TRBJ2-1; possibly TRBD2 for D (7 bases). Trimming stripped 5 bases from V and 4 bases from J, with 18 bases between. The CDR3 sequence is 16 residues long. The germline V gene has CDR1 SEHNR and CDR2 FQNEAQ (reference sequence). The DNA for the CDR3 is TGTGCCAGCAGCCCCCGTAGGGGGGGGCTGTACAATGAGCAGTTCTTC. This translates into CASSPRRGGLYNEQFF.

The CDR3, as DNA: TGTGCCAGCGGAGCTCGTGATAGCACTGAAGCTTTCTTT. Its protein is CASGARDSTEAFF. The rearrangement joins TRBV6-6 to TRBJ1-1; D uncertain. From germline, CDR1 is MNHNY and CDR2 SVGAGI (reference sequence). With 8 bases removed from V and 4 bases from J, the gap between germline ends came to 14 bases. The length of the CDR3 is 13 residues.

This clone was seen only a few times. CDR3 DNA: TGTGCCAGCAGTGAGCCCGGCAGGGGGCATGGCTATGGCTACACCTTC. Translating gives CASSEPGRGHGYGYTF. The chain is built from TRBV6-1 and TRBJ1-2; the match to TRBD1 covers 8 bases. Germline-derived CDR1 and CDR2 are MNHNS and SASEGT. The trim removed 3 bases at V and 4 bases at J, leaving 10 bases unmatched. This CDR3 region has 16 residues.

This chain connects TRBV10-3 to TRBJ2-3; D is perhaps TRBD1 (5 bases). V was shortened by 2 bases and J by 1 base, with 10 bases between the two germline ends. The CDR3 consists of 15 residues. Germline V gives CDR1 ENHRY, CDR2 SYGVKD. CDR3 loop: CAISERGAGTDTQYF. CDR3 in DNA: TGTGCCATCAGTGAGAGGGGCGCGGGCACAGATACGCAGTATTTT.

This clone has a single count. The chain links TRBV27 to TRBJ1-1; possible D gene TRBD1, 5 bases. V gave up 1 base and J gave up 0 bases, with 15 bases separating them. Germline V CDR1 and CDR2: MNHEY, SMNVEV (reference sequence). The CDR3 runs to 17 residues. CDR3 sequence (DNA): TGTGCCAGCAGTTTATTCTCCAGGGTGGAGCTGAACACTGAAGCTTTCTTT. It translates to CASSLFSRVELNTEAFF.

The chain joins TRBV2 to TRBJ2-7; the match to TRBD2 covers 12 bases. The CDR3 loop spans 14 amino acids. J lost 2 bases, V lost 6 bases, and 2 bases had no gene match. Germline CDR1 and CDR2: SNHLY and FYNNEI. The CDR3, as DNA: TGTGCCAGCAGGCTAGCGGGAGGGCCCTACGAGCAGTACTTC. This codes for CASRLAGGPYEQYF.

This clone was found a few times. The genes are TRBV4-2 and TRBJ2-7, with 8 bases matching TRBD2. The CDR3 contains 16 residues. J gave up 0 bases and V 1 base, and 5 bases lay outside the gene matches. The germline gives CDR1 LGHNA, CDR2 YNFKEQ. CDR3 DNA: TGTGCCAGCAGCCAAGCCCAGCGGGGGAGCTCCTACGAGCAGTACTTC. It translates to CASSQAQRGSSYEQYF.

The chain combines TRBV10-3 with TRBJ2-5; TRBD2 might be the D (5 bases). V lost 0 bases, J lost 5 bases, and 10 bases lay in between. CDR1 ENHRY and CDR2 SYGVKD come from the germline V gene. The length of the CDR3 is 14 residues. The CDR3 region is CAISESWGDETQYF. CDR3 DNA sequence: TGTGCCATCAGTGAGTCGTGGGGAGACGAGACCCAGTACTTC.

The rearrangement uses TRBV19 and TRBJ1-5; 8 nucleotides line up with TRBD1. CDR1 is LNHDA, CDR2 SQIVND, per germline (reference sequence). There are 13 residues in the CDR3. Unmatched junction bases numbered 10, after V lost 11 bases and J lost 7 bases. In nucleotides, the CDR3 is TGTGCCTGCGGACAGGGTAAGTTCCAGCCCCAGCATTTT. It is translated as CACGQGKFQPQHF.

The chain joins TRBV30 to TRBJ1-1, with D unresolved. Trimming cost V 3 bases and J 0 bases, with 8 bases left between them. This CDR3 has 13 amino acids. Germline CDR1 is GTSNPN and CDR2 is SVGIG (reference sequence). CDR3 loop: CAWRTTVNTEAFF. The CDR3 DNA is TGTGCCTGGAGGACAACAGTGAACACTGAAGCTTTCTTT.

The rearrangement uses TRBV2 and TRBJ2-7; 7 nucleotides line up with TRBD1. The ends lost 10 bases at V and 2 bases at J; junction bases unmatched: 5. The CDR3 is 12 residues long. Germline CDR1 is SNHLY and CDR2 is FYNNEI. The CDR3 loop reads CANGQEPYEQYF. CDR3 sequence (DNA): TGTGCCAACGGACAGGAGCCCTACGAGCAGTACTTC.

This clone was seen once. V gene TRBV12-5 combines with J gene TRBJ1-4, with a possible D match to TRBD1 (6 bases). Germline V gives CDR1 LGHNT, CDR2 FRNRAP. The CDR3 is 14 residues long. V shed 4 bases and J shed 8 bases, with 14 bases lying between them. The chain's CDR3 is CASGSGPGDEKLFF. The CDR3 bases are TGTGCTAGTGGTTCCGGGCCAGGGGACGAAAAACTGTTTTTT.

The V call is TRBV5-1, the J call TRBJ2-6; D gene unclear. The CDR3 sequence is 14 residues long. V was trimmed by 4 bases and J by 2 bases, leaving 7 bases between them. The germline gives CDR1 SGHRS, CDR2 YFSETQ. CDR3 bases: TGCGCCAGCAGCACCCAGGCTGGGGCCAACGTCCTGACTTTC. Translating it yields CASSTQAGANVLTF.

The CDR3 protein is CASSFDRGRTEAFF. The CDR3 DNA reads TGTGCCAGCAGTTTCGACAGGGGGCGCACTGAAGCTTTCTTT. V is TRBV28 and J is TRBJ1-1, with 10 bases aligning to TRBD1. The length of the CDR3 is 14 residues. Germline CDR1 is MDHEN and CDR2 is SYDVKM. V trimming: 3 bases; J trimming: 4 bases; junction bases outside the gene matches: 2.

This sequence joins TRBV2 and TRBJ2-5, with 10 bases lining up with TRBD2. The V gene end was trimmed by 4 bases and the J gene end by 9 bases; junction bases not matched to a gene: 8. Germline CDR1 and CDR2: SNHLY and FYNNEI. This CDR3 region has 14 residues. The CDR3 spells CASSVGTSVSSQYF. Here the CDR3 DNA reads TGTGCCAGCAGTGTAGGGACTAGCGTCAGTTCCCAGTACTTC.

The sample holds one count of this clone. V usage is TRBV2 and J usage is TRBJ2-1, with 10 bases identical to TRBD2. V was pared by 7 bases and J by 10 bases, with 4 bases of the junction left unmatched. Looked up from germline, CDR1 is SNHLY and CDR2 is FYNNEI. The CDR3 is made up of 12 amino acids. The CDR3 DNA reads TGTGCCAGCACCCGGACTAGCGGAGAGCAGTTCTTC. Protein product: CASTRTSGEQFF.

Judged by abundance, this clone is medium-sized. The chain links TRBV10-3 to TRBJ2-7; TRBD1 matches 8 bases. Trimming removed 4 bases from V and 6 bases from J; junction bases left unmatched: 8. This CDR3 contains 14 residues. Germline V gene lookup returns CDR1 ENHRY and CDR2 SYGVKD. The CDR3 nucleotides are TGTGCCATCAGTGGCGCAGGGGGCAGGGTCGAGCAGTACTTC. It codes for CAISGAGGRVEQYF.

CDR3 in DNA: TGTGCCAGCAGTGCCCAGGACTATGGCTACACCTTC. Amino acid sequence: CASSAQDYGYTF. The chain joins TRBV2 to TRBJ1-2; the D is unclear. V lost 4 bases to trimming and J lost 3 bases, with 6 bases between them. Germline V gene lookup returns CDR1 SNHLY and CDR2 FYNNEI. CDR3 size: 12 residues.

V and J are TRBV7-2 and TRBJ2-1; the match to TRBD2 covers 7 bases. V was pared by 5 bases and J by 3 bases, with 10 bases of the junction left unmatched. Germline CDR1 SGHTA, CDR2 FQGNSA. This CDR3 is 16 amino acids long. The DNA for the CDR3 is TGTGCCAGCAGCCTGAACCGGGGAGGGGACTACAATGAGCAGTTCTTC. Its protein product is CASSLNRGGDYNEQFF.

V is TRBV14 and J is TRBJ2-7; D gene ambiguous. Trimming took 4 bases from V and 3 from J, leaving 16 bases between them. The CDR3 is made up of 15 amino acids. Germline V gives CDR1 SGHDN, CDR2 FVKESK. For the CDR3, the DNA is TGTGCCAGCAGCCCGCAGACAAGGATGGTCTACGAGCAGTACTTC. Translation gives CASSPQTRMVYEQYF. The full variable domain, in which reference TRBV14 and TRBJ2-7 provide the parts outside the CDR3, is EAGVTQFPSHSVIEKGQTVTLRCDPISGHDNLYWYRRVMGKEIKFLLHFVKESKQDESGMPNNRFLAERTGGTYSTLKVQPAELEDSGVYFCASSPQTRMVYEQYFGPGTRLTVT.

The chain is built from TRBV5-1 and TRBJ2-5, with D perhaps TRBD2 (7 bases). The germline V and J ends were trimmed by 3 bases and 3 bases, with 15 bases remaining between them. This CDR3 comprises 15 residues. Germline V gene data show CDR1 as SGHRS and CDR2 as YFSETQ. The CDR3: CASSSGRGGEETQYF. CDR3 DNA: TGCGCCAGCAGCTCTGGAAGGGGGGGCGAAGAGACCCAGTACTTC. Supplemented by reference TRBV5-1 and TRBJ2-5, the full variable domain reads KAGVTQTPRYLIKTRGQQVTLSCSPISGHRSVSWYQQTPGQGLQFLFEYFSETQRNKGNFPGRFSGRQFSNSRSEMNVSTLELGDSALYLCASSSGRGGEETQYFGPGTRLLVL.

The chain employs TRBV5-6 and TRBJ1-1; maybe TRBD1 (6 bases). V was cut by 4 bases and J by 4 bases, with 20 bases left in between. CDR1 and CDR2 (germline): SGHDT, YYEEEE. This CDR3 region has 16 residues. The DNA for the CDR3 is TGTGCCAGCAGCCAACGTCAGACAGGACGATTCACTGAAGCTTTCTTT. Protein product: CASSQRQTGRFTEAFF.

V and J are TRBV19 and TRBJ1-1; the match to TRBD1 covers 7 bases. The V and J ends lost 5 bases and 5 bases, in that order; junction bases with no gene match: 11. CDR3 length: 15 residues. The germline CDR1 and CDR2 sequences are LNHDA and SQIVND (reference sequence). CDR3 DNA sequence: TGTGCCAGTAGTCACCGGGCCCAGGGGGAGACTGAAGCTTTCTTT. It yields the protein CASSHRAQGETEAFF. The whole variable domain, remainder taken from reference TRBV19 and TRBJ1-1, is DGGITQSPKYLFRKEGQNVTLSCEQNLNHDAMYWYRQDPGQGLRLIYYSQIVNDFQKGDIAEGYSVSREKKESFPLTVTSAQKNPTAFYLCASSHRAQGETEAFFGQGTRLTVV.

The chain links TRBV19 to TRBJ1-2; D is unclear. Between the trimmed V and J ends, which lost 7 bases and 6 bases, there was a span of 12 bases. The germline V gene encodes CDR1 LNHDA and CDR2 SQIVND (reference sequence). The CDR3 loop spans 12 amino acids. Written as DNA, the CDR3 is TGTGCCAGTAAAGAGGGCGGGCATGGCTACACCTTC. Translation: CASKEGGHGYTF.